The 14 T cell receptor beta chains in this list originate from one sample, sequenced in a study of Graves' ophthalmopathy and Graves' hyperthyroidism listed by TCRdb under 2018. Sequenced on an Illumina HiSeq 2000. For repertoire sequencing, TCR beta CDR3 regions were amplified from RNA transcripts. The first round of RT-PCR was done with HTBI primers and the Qiagen OneStep RT-PCR kit, and was followed by a second round of multiplex PCR, then size selection and purification. Through fastp at Q25 and MiXCR, TCRdb rebuilt clones from the public reads, retaining in-frame beta chains. Each CDR3 protein gets just one entry, which takes the most common genes and DNA from the rows behind it. The sample profile shows 650,000 to 800,000 distinct CDR3 sequences; 35% to 50% of them were found once. The top ten constitute more than 2.5% of the sample. The specimen was peripheral blood. These receptor sequences come from an adult man with Graves' ophthalmopathy.

V and J are TRBV7-9 and TRBJ1-5; D remains unclear. From germline, CDR1 is SEHNR and CDR2 FQNEAQ (reference sequence). Trimming stripped 3 bases from V and 3 bases from J, with 9 bases between. The CDR3 contains 14 residues. CDR3 sequence reads: CASSLEADNQPQHF. CDR3 DNA sequence: TGTGCCAGCAGCTTGGAGGCAGACAATCAGCCCCAGCATTTT.

Of note for this clonotype: Because the CDR3 is missing its conserved closing phenylalanine or tryptophan, this is likely a read error. The V gene is TRBV2, the J gene TRBJ1-1; 7 bases agree with TRBD1. Germline CDR1 is SNHLY and CDR2 is FYNNEI. V gave up 10 bases and J gave up 8 bases; unmatched junction bases: 4. The CDR3 consists of 10 residues. This chain's CDR3 is CANGQVEAFS. Here the CDR3 DNA reads TGTGCCAACGGACAGGTAGAAGCTTTCTCT.

This clonotype was seen repeatedly, ten times or more. This chain uses TRBV29-1 with TRBJ2-7; a possible D gene is TRBD1 (5 bases). V was pared by 1 base and J by 0 bases, with 16 bases between. Germline V gives CDR1 SQVTM, CDR2 ANQGSEA. This CDR3 is built from 16 residues. CDR3 sequence: CSVEVSGHRTSYEQYF. The CDR3 DNA follows: TGCAGCGTTGAAGTGTCCGGACACAGGACCTCCTACGAGCAGTACTTC.

V gene TRBV10-3 combines with J gene TRBJ1-1, with D tentatively TRBD1 (6 bases). CDR1 and CDR2 (germline): ENHRY, SYGVKD. The V end was cut by 0 bases, the J end by 1 base, with 9 bases between. This CDR3 region has 15 residues. The CDR3 coding sequence is TGTGCCATCAGTGAGTCGGGGGCCTCGAACACTGAAGCTTTCTTT. Its protein product is CAISESGASNTEAFF.

The genes are TRBV7-9 and TRBJ2-7; TRBD1 matches at 9 bases. With 5 bases clipped from V and 3 bases from J, the junction kept 2 bases outside the gene matches. The CDR3 runs to 13 residues. Germline V gene lookup returns CDR1 SEHNR and CDR2 FQNEAQ (reference sequence). In nucleotides, the CDR3 is TGTGCCAGCAGCGGGACAGGGTACTACGAGCAGTACTTC. It is translated as CASSGTGYYEQYF.

This clonotype turned up a few times. The CDR3 end shows no conserved phenylalanine or tryptophan, and so a read error is likely. The DNA is omitted, as the CDR3 cannot be located on it reliably, and the CDR3 follows TCRdb's listing. The genes are TRBV11-3 and TRBJ2-5; the table calls TRBD2, which could not be checked here. The CDR3 is 9 amino acids long, termini counted. Germline loops: CDR1 SGHNT, CDR2 YENEEA. The CDR3: CASSFGLAG.

V and J are TRBV6-5 and TRBJ1-1, with 7 positions matching TRBD1. Germline V gene data show CDR1 as MNHEY and CDR2 as SVGAGI. The J segment lost 1 base and the V segment lost 5 bases, leaving 7 bases of the junction unmatched. The CDR3 is made up of 15 amino acids. CDR3 residues: CASSARGQRNTEAFF. DNA of the CDR3: TGTGCCAGCAGTGCACGGGGACAGCGGAACACTGAAGCTTTCTTT.

This clonotype turned up a few times. CDR3 in amino acids: CASSLATGGNTEAFF. CDR3 DNA: TGCGCCAGCAGCTTGGCGACAGGGGGGAACACTGAAGCTTTCTTT. The chain recombines TRBV5-1 with TRBJ1-1, with TRBD1 matching 9 bases. V lost 0 bases to trimming and J lost 1 base; unmatched junction nucleotides: 1. CDR3 size: 15 residues. Germline-derived CDR1 and CDR2 are SGHRS and YFSETQ.

To note about this clonotype: A much larger clone differs from this one at a single base, so this may be a read error. V gene TRBV3-1 combines with J gene TRBJ2-7; D might be TRBD1 or TRBD2, each matching 5 bases. From germline, CDR1 is LGHDT and CDR2 YNNKEL (reference sequence). This CDR3 region has 12 residues. Between the trimmed V and J ends, which lost 1 base and 7 bases, there was a span of 8 bases. The CDR3: CASSQGREEQYF. As DNA, the CDR3 is TGTGCCAGCAGCCAAGGCAGGGAGGAGCAGTACTTC.

This chain joins TRBV2 and TRBJ2-2; D remains ambiguous. Trimming removed 5 bases at V and 0 bases at J, with 10 bases between. The CDR3 is 15 residues long. Germline CDR1 SNHLY, CDR2 FYNNEI. The CDR3 here is CASSFGISNTGELFF. CDR3 nucleotides: TGTGCCAGCAGTTTTGGGATTTCGAACACCGGGGAGCTGTTTTTT.

The chain has TRBV9 and TRBJ2-7; no firm D call. This CDR3 is built from 15 residues. CDR1 and CDR2 (germline): SGDLS, YYNGEE. V was pared by 2 bases and J by 0 bases, with 12 bases between. The CDR3 DNA sequence: TGTGCCAGCAGCGTTCAAGAGACTCCCTCCTACGAGCAGTACTTC. Its translation: CASSVQETPSYEQYF.

The chain employs TRBV2 and TRBJ1-4; D unclear. Germline CDR1 reads SNHLY; CDR2 reads FYNNEI. V was trimmed by 8 bases and J by 5 bases, leaving 15 bases between them. The CDR3 is made up of 14 amino acids. The CDR3 coding sequence is TGTGCCAGCGCGAGTAGCGTCTACAATGAAAAACTGTTTTTT. This sequence encodes CASASSVYNEKLFF. The full variable domain, completed using reference TRBV2 and TRBJ1-4, is EPEVTQTPSHQVTQMGQEVILRCVPISNHLYFYWYRQILGQKVEFLVSFYNNEISEKSEIFDDQFSVERPDGSNFTLKIRSTKLEDSAMYFCASASSVYNEKLFFGSGTQLSVL.

This clonotype was picked up many times. J is TRBJ2-7 and V is TRBV9; 9 nucleotides align to TRBD2. The CDR3 contains 15 residues. V lost 0 bases to trimming and J lost 2 bases; unmatched junction nucleotides: 3. Per germline, CDR1 SGDLS and CDR2 YYNGEE. CDR3: CASSVDAGGPYEQYF. The CDR3 bases are TGTGCCAGCAGCGTAGACGCGGGGGGGCCCTACGAGCAGTACTTC.

The chain joins TRBV9 to TRBJ2-3; D unclear. Germline-derived CDR1 and CDR2 are SGDLS and YYNGEE. CDR3 length: 15 amino acids. The germline V and J ends were trimmed by 0 bases and 0 bases, with 8 bases remaining between them. In DNA form, the CDR3 reads TGTGCCAGCAGCGTAGCCGAATTTAGCACAGATACGCAGTATTTT. This gives the protein CASSVAEFSTDTQYF.